This paragraph reports one T cell receptor (beta chain). Under the authors' procedure: Quantification of nucleated cells was approximated via reference gene primer amplification. Sequenced by immunoSEQ multiplex PCR; TCRdb stores in-frame clones only, minus some. The DNA gave D and trimming, while V, J and clone size come from that table. The sample lists approximately 210,000 clones, approximately 90% occurring once. CDR1 is SNHLY and CDR2 is FYNNEI in the germline V gene. This CDR3 comprises 15 residues. Deletions cut 5 bases from V and 0 bases from J, with 13 bases between. The record originates from a study of blood T cell repertoires in COVID-19.

This sequence was found in a woman in her thirties or forties with acute or convalescent COVID-19. The sequencing input was peripheral blood. The chain links TRBV2 to TRBJ1-2; possibly TRBD1 for D (5 bases). The DNA of the CDR3 is TGTGCCAGCAGTCCGCTCAGGGTAACTAACTATGGCTACACCTTC. Its protein product is CASSPLRVTNYGYTF.